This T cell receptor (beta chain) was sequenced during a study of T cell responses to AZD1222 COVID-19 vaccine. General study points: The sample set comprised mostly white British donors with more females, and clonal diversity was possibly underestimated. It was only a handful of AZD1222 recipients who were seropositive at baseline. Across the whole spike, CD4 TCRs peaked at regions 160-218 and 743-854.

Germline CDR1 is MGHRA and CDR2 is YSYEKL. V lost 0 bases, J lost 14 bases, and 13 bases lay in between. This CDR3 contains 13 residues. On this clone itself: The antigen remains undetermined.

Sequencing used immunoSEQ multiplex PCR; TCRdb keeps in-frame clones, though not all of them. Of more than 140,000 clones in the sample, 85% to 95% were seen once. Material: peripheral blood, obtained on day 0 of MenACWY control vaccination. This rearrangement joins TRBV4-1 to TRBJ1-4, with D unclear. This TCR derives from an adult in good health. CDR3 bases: TGCGCCAGCAGCCAAGACCTACTGACGGTTCTGTTTTTT. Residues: CASSQDLLTVLFF.